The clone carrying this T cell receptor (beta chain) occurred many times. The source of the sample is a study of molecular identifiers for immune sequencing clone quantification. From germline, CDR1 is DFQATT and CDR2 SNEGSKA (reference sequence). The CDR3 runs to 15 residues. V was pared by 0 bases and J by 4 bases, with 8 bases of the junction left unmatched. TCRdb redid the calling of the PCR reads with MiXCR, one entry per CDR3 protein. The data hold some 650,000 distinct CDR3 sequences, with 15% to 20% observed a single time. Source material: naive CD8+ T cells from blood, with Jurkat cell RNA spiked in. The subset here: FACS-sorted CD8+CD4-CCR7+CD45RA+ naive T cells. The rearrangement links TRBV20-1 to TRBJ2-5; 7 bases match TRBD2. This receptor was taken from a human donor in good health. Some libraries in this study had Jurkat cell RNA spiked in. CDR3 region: CSARERGAGVETQYF. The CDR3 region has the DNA TGCAGTGCTAGAGAACGGGGTGCGGGAGTAGAGACCCAGTACTTC.